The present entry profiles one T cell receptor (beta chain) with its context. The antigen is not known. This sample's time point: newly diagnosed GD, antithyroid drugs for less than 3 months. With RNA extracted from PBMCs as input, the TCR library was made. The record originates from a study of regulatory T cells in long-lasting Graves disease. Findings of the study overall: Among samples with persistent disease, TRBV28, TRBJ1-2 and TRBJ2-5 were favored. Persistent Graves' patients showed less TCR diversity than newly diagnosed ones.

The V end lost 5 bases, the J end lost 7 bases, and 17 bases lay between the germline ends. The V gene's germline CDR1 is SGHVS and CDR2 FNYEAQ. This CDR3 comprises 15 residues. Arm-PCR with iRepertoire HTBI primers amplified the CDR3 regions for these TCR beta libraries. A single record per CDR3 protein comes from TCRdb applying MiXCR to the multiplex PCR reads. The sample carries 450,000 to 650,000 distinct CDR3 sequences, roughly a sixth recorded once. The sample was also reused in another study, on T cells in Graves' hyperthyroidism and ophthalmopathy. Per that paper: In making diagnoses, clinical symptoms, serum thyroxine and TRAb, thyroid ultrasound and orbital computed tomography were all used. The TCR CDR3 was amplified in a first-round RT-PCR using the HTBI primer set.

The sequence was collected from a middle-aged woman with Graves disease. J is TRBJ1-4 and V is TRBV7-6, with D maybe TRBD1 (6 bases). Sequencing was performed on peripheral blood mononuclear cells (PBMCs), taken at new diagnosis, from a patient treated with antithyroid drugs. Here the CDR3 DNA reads TGTGCCAGCAGCAAGGAGGAAAGGGGGGGTGAAAAACTGTTTTTT. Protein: CASSKEERGGEKLFF.